This T cell receptor (beta chain) appears in the sequencing data of a study of blood T cell repertoires in COVID-19. Study-wide context: Donors in the United States, Italy and Spain gave samples during acute or convalescent COVID-19.

As processed by the authors: Reference gene primer amplification in the assay estimated nucleated cell counts. The data were produced by immunoSEQ multiplex PCR, yet TCRdb's version contains in-frame clones alone and is incomplete. The DNA was the basis for D and trimming; V, J and clone size are from that table. Seen here are 250,000 or so clones, around nine tenths observed once, and the top ten hold 2.6%. The CDR3 length is 13 residues. V was cut by 5 bases and J by 12 bases, with 22 bases left in between. Germline CDR1 and CDR2: SQVTM and ANQGSEA. The recovered donors of Cohort 3 showed two negative PCRs, clearance, or symptom resolution.

V and J are TRBV29-1 and TRBJ1-2; D possibly corresponds to TRBD1 (6 bases). The sequenced sample was PBMCs or T cells enriched from blood (not recorded which). The TCR sequence derives from a woman aged 18-30 years who had recovered from COVID-19. This CDR3 is CSVPRVGGSAHTF. CDR3 DNA: TGCAGCGTTCCCCGGGTAGGGGGTAGCGCTCACACCTTC. Filled out from reference TRBV29-1 and TRBJ1-2, the complete variable domain reads SAVISQKPSRDICQRGTSLTIQCQVDSQVTMMFWYRQQPGQSLTLIATANQGSEATYESGFVIDKFPISRPNLTFSTLTVSNMSPEDSSIYLCSVPRVGGSAHTFGSGTRLTVV.